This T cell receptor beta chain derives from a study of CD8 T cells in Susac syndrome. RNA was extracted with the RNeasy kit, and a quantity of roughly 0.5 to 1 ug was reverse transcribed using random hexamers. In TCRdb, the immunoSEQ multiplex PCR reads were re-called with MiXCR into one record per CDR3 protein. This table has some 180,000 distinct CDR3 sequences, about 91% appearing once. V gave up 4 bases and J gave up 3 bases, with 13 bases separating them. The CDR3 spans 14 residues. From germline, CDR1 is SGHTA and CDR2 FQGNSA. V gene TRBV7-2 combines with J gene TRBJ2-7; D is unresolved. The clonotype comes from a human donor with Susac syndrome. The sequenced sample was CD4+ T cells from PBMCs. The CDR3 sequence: CASSSVSSGYEQYF. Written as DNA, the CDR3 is TGTGCCAGCAGCTCCGTCTCCTCGGGCTACGAGCAGTACTTC.